Listed here are 10 T cell receptor beta chains from one sample, sequenced in a study of blood T cell repertoires in COVID-19. Sequencing was performed with immunoSEQ multiplex PCR; in TCRdb, only in-frame clones are kept and a portion is missing. The table shows over 300,000 clones, with about nine tenths occurring only once. Sequenced sample: PBMCs or T cells enriched from blood (not recorded which). All receptors derive from a woman younger than 35 who had recovered from COVID-19.

This CDR3 reads CASSLRDRGPMNTEAFF. The CDR3 DNA follows: TGTGCCAGCAGCCTCCGGGACAGGGGGCCCATGAACACTGAAGCTTTCTTT. This chain joins TRBV3-1 (or the pseudogene TRBV3-2) and TRBJ1-1; the match to TRBD1 covers 12 bases. This CDR3 comprises 17 residues. After removal of 4 bases from V and 0 bases from J, the junction contained 6 bases not matched to a gene. Germline V lookup: CDR1 LGHDT, CDR2 YNNKEL (reference sequence).

This sequence joins TRBV9 and TRBJ2-7; a possible D gene is TRBD2 (6 bases). Germline V CDR1 and CDR2: SGDLS, YYNGEE. V lost 4 bases and J 5 bases, leaving 22 bases between the germline ends. The CDR3 length is 16 residues. The CDR3 loop reads CASSPKGQGGFHEQYF. In nucleotides, the CDR3 is TGTGCCAGCAGCCCCAAGGGGCAGGGAGGTTTTCACGAGCAGTACTTC.

This clone appeared once. The rearrangement joins TRBV5-1 to TRBJ1-1, with a weak D call TRBD1 (5 bases). V lost 5 bases to trimming and J lost 2 bases, with 10 bases between them. This CDR3 is built from 13 residues. Germline-derived CDR1 and CDR2 are SGHRS and YFSETQ. The CDR3 sequence: CASSTGGNTEAFF. In DNA form, the CDR3 reads TGCGCCAGCAGTACCGGGGGAAACACTGAAGCTTTCTTT.

The genes are TRBV5-1 and TRBJ1-2; 9 positions match TRBD1. With 4 bases clipped from V and 3 bases from J, the junction kept 7 bases outside the gene matches. Germline V gene data show CDR1 as SGHRS and CDR2 as YFSETQ. The length of the CDR3 is 15 residues. The CDR3 sequence is CASSQETGGYYGYTF. CDR3 nucleotide sequence: TGCGCCAGCAGCCAAGAGACAGGGGGTTACTATGGCTACACCTTC.

This chain uses TRBV13 with TRBJ2-7; 7 positions agree with TRBD2. Germline V gives CDR1 PRHDT, CDR2 FYEKMQ (reference sequence). The junction had 8 bases not matched to a gene; V was cut back by 3 bases and J by 3 bases. This CDR3 has 15 residues. Written as DNA, the CDR3 is TGTGCCAGCAGCTTGCTAGCGGTAACTAGCTACGAGCAGTACTTC. It specifies CASSLLAVTSYEQYF.

The rearrangement joins TRBV30 to TRBJ1-2, with 11 bases matching TRBD1. The germline V gene encodes CDR1 GTSNPN and CDR2 SVGIG (reference sequence). Trimming at V came to 1 base and at J to 4 bases, leaving 2 bases not matched to a gene. There are 14 residues in the CDR3. CDR3 coding DNA: TGTGCCTGGAGTGCCGGGACAGGGGGCTATGGCTACACCTTC. Protein: CAWSAGTGGYGYTF.

The CDR3 DNA follows: TGTGCCAGCAGCTTAACAGGGGCCCCCTACGAGCAGTACTTC. Translated: CASSLTGAPYEQYF. V is TRBV7-9 and J is TRBJ2-7; 7 bases align to TRBD1. Germline CDR1 SEHNR, CDR2 FQNEAQ (reference sequence). The ends lost 2 bases at V and 2 bases at J; junction bases unmatched: 3. CDR3 length: 14 residues.

The J gene is TRBJ1-2, the V gene TRBV5-1; TRBD1 aligns across 8 bases. V shed 5 bases and J 4 bases; nucleotides not matched to a gene: 4. In germline, CDR1 is SGHRS, CDR2 YFSETQ. This CDR3 is built from 13 residues. CDR3 sequence (DNA): TGCGCCAGCAGACCTACAGGGGGCTATGGCTACACCTTC. Protein: CASRPTGGYGYTF.

The J gene is TRBJ1-1, the V gene TRBV6-5, with a possible D match to TRBD1 (5 bases). CDR1 MNHEY and CDR2 SVGAGI come from the germline V gene. The CDR3 consists of 14 residues. The V end lost 7 bases, the J end lost 5 bases, and 17 bases lay between the germline ends. CDR3 nucleotides: TGTGCCAGCAACAACGGGGGGTCCGGGACTGAAGCTTTCTTT. This encodes CASNNGGSGTEAFF.

CDR3 sequence reads: CASSHRGISEQYF. CDR3 nucleotides: TGTGCCAGCAGTCACAGGGGGATTTCCGAGCAGTACTTC. The rearrangement joins TRBV27 to TRBJ2-7; 8 bases align to TRBD1. The CDR3 runs 13 residues. Trimming took 5 bases from V and 6 from J; bases not matched to a gene: 6. From germline, CDR1 is MNHEY and CDR2 SMNVEV (reference sequence).